This T cell receptor (beta chain) originates from a study of cytomegalovirus exposure and HLA in healthy donors. This clone showed up just a few times. Donors counted as nominally healthy when sampled, yet unrecorded immune exposures were likely. This PCR relied on a set of 60 Vbeta primers and 13 Jbeta primers. This table comes from immunoSEQ multiplex PCR, and its TCRdb copy is limited to in-frame clones, with some not included. The sample yields under 110,000 clones, about 70% seen once. The length of the CDR3 is 14 residues. V was trimmed by 6 bases and J by 2 bases, leaving 12 bases between them. Germline CDR1 is SGHKS and CDR2 is YYEKEE (reference sequence).

Sequencing input: PBMCs. V is TRBV5-5 and J is TRBJ2-1; tentatively, D is TRBD2 (7 bases). This TCR derives from a middle-aged woman in good health and CMV-seronegative. The CDR3 nucleotides are TGTGCCAGCACGGAGGGGGGGCCCTACAATGAGCAGTTCTTC. This gives the protein CASTEGGPYNEQFF.